One sample yielded the 14 T cell receptor beta chains listed below, sequenced in a study of blood T cell repertoires in COVID-19. Generated by immunoSEQ multiplex PCR, the TCRdb table keeps only in-frame clones and is missing some. The top ten clones hold almost 3% of a sample with approximately 340,000 clones, about 86% of them seen once. The sequencing input was peripheral blood. These receptors were collected from a man aged 30 to 39 with active or convalescent COVID-19.

The J gene is TRBJ2-3, the V gene TRBV19, with TRBD2 as a possible D gene (6 bases). The ends were cut back, 3 bases at V and 4 bases at J, with 11 bases in the middle. The CDR3 extends over 14 amino acids. Germline V gene sequence: CDR1 LNHDA, CDR2 SQIVND (reference sequence). Here the CDR3 DNA reads TGTGCCAGTAGTATCCGAGGGGACTCAGATACGCAGTATTTT. Its translation: CASSIRGDSDTQYF.

The chain uses TRBV27 and TRBJ1-4, with TRBD1 matching over 11 bases. The V segment lost 7 bases and the J segment 7 bases; nucleotides outside the gene matches: 8. From germline, CDR1 is MNHEY and CDR2 SMNVEV (reference sequence). The CDR3 has 15 amino acids. The CDR3 DNA reads TGTGCCAGCAAGGACTGGACAGGGGGCTTTGAAAAACTGTTTTTT. Translated: CASKDWTGGFEKLFF.

CDR3 bases: TGTGCCAGCCAAACCGACCTAGCTCTCTATGGCTACACCTTC. Residues: CASQTDLALYGYTF. The chain combines TRBV7-9 with TRBJ1-2; no clear D gene. Deletions cut 8 bases from V and 4 bases from J, with 17 bases between. CDR1 SEHNR and CDR2 FQNEAQ come from the germline V gene (reference sequence). The CDR3 length is 14 residues.

In its sample, this clone was seen a few times. CDR3 sequence: CASSRQGQVTGNTIYF. In DNA, the CDR3 is TGTGCCAGTAGCAGACAGGGTCAGGTCACTGGAAACACCATATATTTT. This chain connects TRBV19 to TRBJ1-3; 7 bases are shared with TRBD1. The germline gives CDR1 LNHDA, CDR2 SQIVND (reference sequence). J was trimmed by 2 bases and V by 6 bases; bases with no gene match: 10. This CDR3 has 16 residues. The full variable domain, completed using reference TRBV19 and TRBJ1-3, is DGGITQSPKYLFRKEGQNVTLSCEQNLNHDAMYWYRQDPGQGLRLIYYSQIVNDFQKGDIAEGYSVSREKKESFPLTVTSAQKNPTAFYLCASSRQGQVTGNTIYFGEGSWLTVV.

The chain has TRBV27 and TRBJ1-5; the match to TRBD1 covers 7 bases. The CDR3 spans 20 residues. The trim removed 6 bases at V and 10 bases at J, leaving 30 bases unmatched. The germline gives CDR1 MNHEY, CDR2 SMNVEV (reference sequence). The CDR3, as DNA: TGTGCCAGCAGGGCGGGCCCTGGGGTCTCCGGGACAGCCTGGGCCGTTCCCCAGCATTTT. Protein product: CASRAGPGVSGTAWAVPQHF.

This chain connects TRBV2 to TRBJ1-1; TRBD1 might be the D (6 bases). This CDR3 spans 13 amino acids. CDR1 SNHLY and CDR2 FYNNEI come from the germline V gene. The V end was cut by 6 bases, the J end by 1 base, with 9 bases between. CDR3 sequence: CASRLTGNTEAFF. In DNA form, the CDR3 reads TGTGCCAGCAGACTGACAGGGAACACTGAAGCTTTCTTT. The whole variable domain, remainder taken from reference TRBV2 and TRBJ1-1, is EPEVTQTPSHQVTQMGQEVILRCVPISNHLYFYWYRQILGQKVEFLVSFYNNEISEKSEIFDDQFSVERPDGSNFTLKIRSTKLEDSAMYFCASRLTGNTEAFFGQGTRLTVV.

This chain joins TRBV11-2 and TRBJ2-2, with TRBD1 matching 9 bases. Germline assignment: CDR1 SGHAT and CDR2 FQNNGV. J gave up 6 bases and V 5 bases, and 13 bases lay outside the gene matches. This CDR3 spans 17 amino acids. The CDR3: CASSPRPTGGDPGELFF. DNA of the CDR3: TGTGCCAGCAGCCCTCGCCCTACAGGGGGCGATCCCGGGGAGCTGTTTTTT.

This clone was detected once. The chain carries TRBV5-4 and TRBJ1-1; 9 nucleotides line up with TRBD1. V lost 3 bases to trimming and J lost 4 bases; unmatched junction nucleotides: 10. The CDR3 contains 16 residues. Germline values: CDR1 SGHNT, CDR2 YYREEE (reference sequence). CDR3 nucleotide sequence: TGTGCCAGCAGCTGGGGCGACAGGGGGTCTAGCACTGAAGCTTTCTTT. It encodes CASSWGDRGSSTEAFF.

The genes are TRBV7-3 and TRBJ2-7; 7 bases fit TRBD2. Germline V gives CDR1 SGHTA, CDR2 FQGTGA. With V trimmed by 4 bases and J by 7 bases, 10 bases remained unmatched. The CDR3 loop spans 14 amino acids. The CDR3 protein is CASSSTGGSGEQYF. The CDR3 bases are TGTGCCAGCAGCTCTACCGGCGGGAGTGGTGAGCAGTACTTC.

This chain links TRBV25-1 with TRBJ1-4; a possible D gene is TRBD1 (6 bases). This CDR3 has 15 residues. CDR1 is MGHDK, CDR2 SYGVNS, per germline. The V end was cut by 1 base, the J end by 2 bases, with 8 bases between. The CDR3 here is CASSESRGTNEKLFF. In DNA, the CDR3 is TGTGCCAGCAGTGAATCGAGGGGGACTAATGAAAAACTGTTTTTT.

The chain combines TRBV19 with TRBJ2-2; unclear D gene. The CDR3 totals 13 residues. Germline V gene sequence: CDR1 LNHDA, CDR2 SQIVND (reference sequence). V was clipped by 5 bases and J by 7 bases, with 11 bases between them. In DNA, the CDR3 is TGTGCCAGTAGTCCCCAGCGTCTCGGGGAGCTGTTTTTT. Translated, it gives CASSPQRLGELFF. The full variable domain, in which reference TRBV19 and TRBJ2-2 provide the parts outside the CDR3, is DGGITQSPKYLFRKEGQNVTLSCEQNLNHDAMYWYRQDPGQGLRLIYYSQIVNDFQKGDIAEGYSVSREKKESFPLTVTSAQKNPTAFYLCASSPQRLGELFFGEGSRLTVL.

This chain uses TRBV4-3 with TRBJ2-1, with a possible D match to TRBD2 (6 bases). The V end was cut by 0 bases, the J end by 3 bases, with 9 bases between. This CDR3 has 15 residues. CDR1 LGHNA and CDR2 YSLEER come from the germline V gene. Here the CDR3 reads CASSQDRDFYNEQFF. CDR3 sequence (DNA): TGCGCCAGCAGCCAAGATCGGGACTTCTACAATGAGCAGTTCTTC.

This clone was counted once. This chain connects TRBV19 to TRBJ2-2; 10 bases are shared with TRBD1. The CDR3 is 15 residues long. V dropped 3 bases and J dropped 7; count of bases not matched to a gene: 5. The germline CDR1 and CDR2 sequences are LNHDA and SQIVND (reference sequence). The chain's CDR3 is CASSMGQGIGGELFF. The CDR3 DNA sequence: TGTGCCAGTAGTATGGGACAGGGGATCGGCGGGGAGCTGTTTTTT.

The chain carries TRBV5-6 and TRBJ2-1, with TRBD2 matching over 14 bases. Germline CDR1 and CDR2: SGHDT and YYEEEE. V shed 0 bases, J shed 8 bases, and the junction held 1 base outside the gene matches. CDR3 length: 15 amino acids. CDR3 in DNA: TGTGCCAGCAGCTTGGCGACTAGCGGGAGGGATGAGCAGTTCTTC. Encoded protein: CASSLATSGRDEQFF.